These 26 T cell receptor beta chains came from one sample sequenced in a study of blood T cells in healthy people across ages. Primed by a sample-barcoded 5' primer and a J-beta primer mix, a second PCR proceeded for about 7 to 12 cycles. TCRdb passed the 5' RACE reads through MiXCR, listing each CDR3 protein once. The profile covers approximately 800,000 distinct CDR3 sequences, with 50% to 65% appearing a single time and about 42% taken by the ten largest. The sequencing sample was made of blood. The origin of the receptors is a man at least 80 years old in good health.

This clonotype was observed a handful of times. The J gene is TRBJ2-1, the V gene TRBV7-3; 10 nucleotides align to TRBD2. Losses at the gene ends were 2 bases for V and 6 bases for J; bases not matched to a gene: 7. Germline V CDR1 and CDR2: SGHTA, FQGTGA. The CDR3 consists of 16 residues. The CDR3 DNA reads TGTGCCAGCAGCTTATTTCCTAGCGGGAGAGGCAATGAGCAGTTCTTC. Its translation is CASSLFPSGRGNEQFF.

The chain links TRBV4-2 to TRBJ2-1; TRBD2 aligns across 14 bases. With V trimmed by 3 bases and J by 3 bases, 4 bases remained unmatched. This CDR3 has 17 amino acids. CDR1 LGHNA and CDR2 YNFKEQ come from the germline V gene. The CDR3, as DNA: TGTGCCAGCAGCCAGCGCGGACTAGCGGGAGGCTACAATGAGCAGTTCTTC. Translated: CASSQRGLAGGYNEQFF.

The chain combines TRBV5-1 with TRBJ2-4; TRBD1 aligns across 8 bases. The J call may be in error: the DNA end matches TRBJ2-7 better. Per the germline V gene, CDR1 is SGHRS and CDR2 is YFSETQ. This CDR3 is built from 15 residues. The CDR3 region has the DNA TGCGCCAGCAGCTTGACGGGACAGGCTTCCTACGAGCAGTACTTC. This gives the protein CASSLTGQASYEQYF.

This sequence joins TRBV12-3 or TRBV12-4 and TRBJ2-5, with D maybe TRBD2 (5 bases). The V end lost 4 bases, the J end lost 7 bases, and 16 bases lay between the germline ends. The CDR3 length is 14 residues. The CDR3 loop reads CASSSKPLGGTQYF. The CDR3 nucleotides read TGTGCCAGCAGTTCCAAGCCCCTAGGAGGGACCCAGTACTTC.

The J gene is TRBJ1-2, the V gene TRBV4-2; D is possibly TRBD1 (6 bases). The germline CDR1 and CDR2 sequences are LGHNA and YNFKEQ. Trimming cost V 0 bases and J 7 bases, with 15 bases left between them. The CDR3 covers 15 residues. In DNA, the CDR3 is TGTGCCAGCAGCCAAGATGTGGGGGCGCAGGCTGGCTACACCTTC. Its translation is CASSQDVGAQAGYTF.

This chain joins TRBV4-2 and TRBJ2-2, with a possible D match to TRBD2 (6 bases). CDR1 is LGHNA and CDR2 is YNFKEQ in the germline V gene. This CDR3 region has 14 residues. V shed 1 base and J shed 7 bases, with 10 bases lying between them. CDR3: CASSQAPGDGELFF. CDR3 coding DNA: TGTGCCAGCAGCCAAGCGCCGGGGGACGGGGAGCTGTTTTTT.

About this clonotype: The junction departs from germline at one end; a sequencing error may be responsible. The rearrangement links TRBV6-5 to TRBJ1-6, with 10 bases lining up with TRBD1. Germline lookup yields CDR1 MNHEY and CDR2 SVGAGI. This CDR3 spans 15 amino acids. In DNA form, the CDR3 reads TGCGCCAGCACCGGGACAGGGGTCTATAATTCACCCCTCCACTTT. Protein sequence: CASTGTGVYNSPLHF.

This clonotype was picked up a small number of times. CDR3 protein: CASRGTSEAFF. The CDR3, as DNA: TGTGCCAGCAGGGGGACATCTGAAGCTTTCTTT. The V call is TRBV28, the J call TRBJ1-1, with D tentatively TRBD1 (6 bases). V lost 6 bases, J lost 6 bases, and 8 bases lay in between. The CDR3 loop spans 11 amino acids. Per germline, CDR1 MDHEN and CDR2 SYDVKM.

This clonotype was observed a single time. The V and J genes are TRBV11-3 and TRBJ2-7, with TRBD1 matching 7 bases. The J call may be faulty, since TRBJ2-5 better matches the DNA end. Looked up from germline, CDR1 is SGHNT and CDR2 is YENEEA. CDR3 length equals 15 residues. The CDR3 loop is CASSLDRGQRETQYF. CDR3 nucleotide sequence: TGTGCCAGCAGCTTAGATCGGGGACAGAGGGAGACCCAGTACTTC.

The rearrangement uses TRBV7-2 and TRBJ2-3, with 12 bases matching TRBD2. Trimming removed 2 bases from V and 2 bases from J; junction bases left unmatched: 11. This CDR3 contains 19 residues. Germline CDR1 and CDR2: SGHTA and FQGNSA. In DNA form, the CDR3 reads TGTGCCAGCAGCTTACGGCTAGCGGGAGGGTTGAGAAACACAGATACGCAGTATTTT. This encodes CASSLRLAGGLRNTDTQYF.

The V and J genes are TRBV3-1 and TRBJ2-5; maybe TRBD2 (5 bases). Trimming cost V 2 bases and J 2 bases, with 18 bases left between them. CDR3 size: 17 residues. Germline CDR1 is LGHDT and CDR2 is YNNKEL (reference sequence). The CDR3 DNA reads as TGTGCCAGCAGCCAACGTGGCGCCCTGGGAGAGCAAGAGACCCAGTACTTC. This codes for CASSQRGALGEQETQYF.

The genes are TRBV15 and TRBJ2-7; 15 positions match TRBD2. The J segment lost 0 bases and the V segment lost 1 base, leaving 7 bases of the junction unmatched. The CDR3 runs 19 residues. Germline V gene lookup returns CDR1 LNHNV and CDR2 YYDKDF (reference sequence). In DNA form, the CDR3 reads TGTGCCACCAGCAGAGGTCCGGGACTAGCGGGAGGCCCCTCCTACGAGCAGTACTTC. Its translation: CATSRGPGLAGGPSYEQYF.

In its sample, this clonotype was seen a few times. CDR3 DNA: TGTGCCAGCAGCCAAGTGTGGGAGAGGGCTTTCTTT. This encodes CASSQVWERAFF. This sequence joins TRBV3-1 and TRBJ1-1, with D uncertain. V was pared by 1 base and J by 11 bases, with 11 bases between. CDR3 size: 12 residues. CDR1 and CDR2 from the germline V gene are LGHDT and YNNKEL (reference sequence).

This clonotype was recorded a few times. This chain connects TRBV7-2 to TRBJ2-7; TRBD1 matches at 8 bases. Trimming removed 9 bases from V and 1 base from J; junction bases left unmatched: 8. CDR1 SGHTA and CDR2 FQGNSA come from the germline V gene. The CDR3 loop spans 14 amino acids. The CDR3 loop reads CASARTGRSYEQYF. As DNA, the CDR3 is TGTGCCAGTGCGCGGACAGGGAGATCCTACGAGCAGTACTTC.

V is TRBV7-2 and J is TRBJ1-2; possible D gene TRBD1, 5 bases. CDR1 is SGHTA, CDR2 FQGNSA, per germline. The length of the CDR3 is 15 residues. Trimming stripped 7 bases from V and 5 bases from J, with 20 bases between. CDR3 DNA sequence: TGTGCCAGCACCCCTGGGGCGGCCCCCCAATATGGCTACACCTTC. This sequence encodes CASTPGAAPQYGYTF.

The chain couples TRBV20-1 to TRBJ2-3; D gene unclear. Between the trimmed V and J ends, which lost 3 bases and 2 bases, there was a span of 12 bases. The CDR3 consists of 14 residues. The germline CDR1 and CDR2 sequences are DFQATT and SNEGSKA (reference sequence). This CDR3 is CSASAVVLTDTQYF. The CDR3 bases are TGCAGTGCTAGCGCCGTCGTCCTCACAGATACGCAGTATTTT.

The J gene is TRBJ2-2, the V gene TRBV20-1; D may be TRBD2 (5 bases). V was shortened by 1 base and J by 4 bases, with 10 bases between the two germline ends. Germline V gene data show CDR1 as DFQATT and CDR2 as SNEGSKA (reference sequence). CDR3 length equals 14 residues. CDR3 in DNA: TGCAGTGCTAGAGGTGGGCGGGCCACCGGGGAGCTGTTTTTT. Translation gives CSARGGRATGELFF.

V usage is TRBV30 and J usage is TRBJ2-7; 8 nucleotides line up with TRBD2. Germline loops: CDR1 GTSNPN, CDR2 SVGIG (reference sequence). Trimming took 0 bases from V and 2 from J; bases not matched to a gene: 6. This CDR3 region has 15 residues. CDR3 nucleotide sequence: TGTGCCTGGAGTGTCCTGGCGGGAGGTCCCTACGAGCAGTACTTC. Translating it yields CAWSVLAGGPYEQYF.

This clonotype has a handful of counts. The genes are TRBV30 and TRBJ2-7; 8 bases map to TRBD1. Trimming cost V 1 base and J 5 bases; bases outside gene matches: 1. The germline V gene encodes CDR1 GTSNPN and CDR2 SVGIG (reference sequence). This CDR3 has 12 amino acids. The CDR3 reads CAWSAGGHEQYF. The CDR3 nucleotides read TGTGCCTGGAGTGCAGGGGGCCACGAGCAGTACTTC.

Remarks on this clonotype: This may come from a read error, since a much larger clone is one base off. The chain links TRBV20-1 to TRBJ2-4, with 9 bases identical to TRBD1. The J call may be wrong; the DNA end is better matched by TRBJ2-7. Germline V gene sequence: CDR1 DFQATT, CDR2 SNEGSKA (reference sequence). The CDR3 has 13 residues. The CDR3 DNA reads TGCAGTTGTGGGCGGACAGGGGCCTACGAGCAGTACTTC. Residues: CSCGRTGAYEQYF.

This sequence joins TRBV21-1 and TRBJ2-3; the table names TRBD1, a call not compared with the DNA. TRBV21-1 counts as a pseudogene. The CDR3 totals 15 residues. In DNA form, the CDR3 reads TGTGCCAGCAGCAAGACCCCTCAGTATCACCGATACGCGTATTTT. It encodes CASSKTPQYHRYAYF.

The chain joins TRBV7-6 to TRBJ2-1; 9 bases match TRBD2. With the DNA end fitting TRBJ2-7 better, the J assignment may be wrong. The CDR3 has 16 amino acids. CDR1 is SGHVS and CDR2 is FNYEAQ in the germline V gene. The CDR3 region has the DNA TGTGCCAGCAGCTTAGTAGGTGCGGGAGGGCCTGGCGAGCAGTACTTC. Translated, it gives CASSLVGAGGPGEQYF.

This clonotype was seen more than once but under ten times. V and J are TRBV6-1 and TRBJ2-1; TRBD2 agrees at 12 bases. V shed 4 bases and J 6 bases; nucleotides not matched to a gene: 7. Germline V gene data show CDR1 as MNHNS and CDR2 as SASEGT. This CDR3 spans 16 amino acids. Here the CDR3 reads CASSALAGGGGNEQFF. The CDR3 bases are TGTGCCAGCAGTGCACTAGCGGGAGGAGGGGGCAATGAGCAGTTCTTC.

The chain is built from TRBV25-1 and TRBJ2-3; 8 bases are a match to TRBD2. V lost 1 base to trimming and J lost 14 bases; unmatched junction nucleotides: 14. Per germline, CDR1 MGHDK and CDR2 SYGVNS. CDR3 length: 15 residues. CDR3 nucleotides: TGTGCCAGCAGTGAATCCGGGGGGGAGCACAGATACGCGTATTTT. Its translation: CASSESGGEHRYAYF.

CDR3 residues: CASSLYSDTEAFF. CDR3 coding DNA: TGTGCCAGCAGCCTCTACAGTGATACTGAAGCTTTCTTT. This chain links TRBV11-3 with TRBJ1-1; D is unclear. In germline, CDR1 is SGHNT, CDR2 YENEEA. V was clipped by 5 bases and J by 5 bases, with 12 bases between them. The CDR3 extends over 13 amino acids.

This chain uses TRBV5-1 with TRBJ2-1, with D unclear. The J call may be faulty, since TRBJ2-7 better matches the DNA end. Germline values: CDR1 SGHRS, CDR2 YFSETQ. The CDR3 runs to 16 residues. This CDR3 is CASSLAVGVTYNEQYF. CDR3 bases: TGCGCCAGCAGCTTGGCCGTTGGGGTTACCTACAATGAGCAGTACTTC.